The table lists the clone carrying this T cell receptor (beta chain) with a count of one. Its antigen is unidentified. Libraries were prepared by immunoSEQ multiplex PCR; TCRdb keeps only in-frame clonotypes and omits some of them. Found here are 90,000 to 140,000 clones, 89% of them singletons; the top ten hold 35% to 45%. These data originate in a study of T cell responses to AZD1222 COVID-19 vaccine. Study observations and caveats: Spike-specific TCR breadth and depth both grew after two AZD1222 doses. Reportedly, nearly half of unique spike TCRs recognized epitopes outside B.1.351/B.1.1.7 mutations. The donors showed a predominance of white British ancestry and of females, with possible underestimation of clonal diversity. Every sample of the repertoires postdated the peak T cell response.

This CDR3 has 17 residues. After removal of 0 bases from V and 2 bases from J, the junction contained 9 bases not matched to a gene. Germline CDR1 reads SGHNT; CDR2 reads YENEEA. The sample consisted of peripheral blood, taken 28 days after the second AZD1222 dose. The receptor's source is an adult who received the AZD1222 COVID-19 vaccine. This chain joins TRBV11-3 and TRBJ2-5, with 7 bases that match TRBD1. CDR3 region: CASSLDRYGRGQETQYF. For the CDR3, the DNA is TGTGCCAGCAGCTTAGATCGTTACGGCAGGGGGCAAGAGACCCAGTACTTC. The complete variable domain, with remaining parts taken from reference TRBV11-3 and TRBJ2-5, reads EAGVVQSPRYKIIEKKQPVAFWCNPISGHNTLYWYLQNLGQGPELLIRYENEEAVDDSQLPKDRFSAERLKGVDSTLKIQPAELGDSAVYLCASSLDRYGRGQETQYFGPGTRLLVL.